Reported below is one T cell receptor beta chain. It has no known antigen specificity. Qualities for individual bases were not recorded, and no much larger clone is one base off. Collaborating institutions collected whole blood in K2EDTA tubes following their own protocols. For TCRbeta analysis, collaborators shipped samples as frozen whole blood, isolated PBMCs, or DNA extracted from either of those sample types. The sample is drawn from a study of blood T cell repertoires in COVID-19 (dated by TCRdb to the early 2020s). About the study as a whole: Samples from collaborators originated in the United States, Italy and Spain and spanned both the acute and convalescent phases of COVID-19. The sample metadata nearly always contained a de-identified subject ID, COVID-19 status, age in years and sex. Subjects who had been exposed to COVID-19, were actively infected with it, or had recovered from it provided the deeply sampled blood TCRbeta repertoires that made up the dataset. Samples came from the ongoing ImmuneRACE study (first 160 participants) plus 1,254 subjects from 6 global collaborators. Where HLA class I and class II types were available, the types were taken from metadata supplied by the sample provider, not from assay-based typing. The prospective study material was composed of cDNA or gDNA derived from T cells, B-cell-depleted T cells, or PBMCs. The repertoires were made available in a free public database intended to serve as a resource for research on the immune response to SARS-CoV-2.

According to the germline V gene, CDR1 reads MNHEY and CDR2 reads SVGAGI. Inclusive of the bounding cysteine and phenylalanine, the CDR3 is 15 residues long. Just CDR3 DNA is preserved here, 45 bases in frame from base 1. At the junction V is shortened by 0 bases and J by 4 bases, with 10 bases in between. The immunoSEQ Assay, a bias-controlled multiplex PCR, was used to amplify TCRbeta CDR3 regions from genomic DNA. From the authors' description of their analysis: The number of nucleated cells in each sample was estimated by amplification of reference gene primers within the assay. To quantify the absolute abundance of each unique TCRbeta CDR3 rearrangement, sequence reads were collapsed and filtered. Productive Simpson clonality was computed per sample as the square root of Simpson's diversity index over productive rearrangements. As stored in TCRdb, this immuneACCESS dataset retains in-frame rearrangements with V and J assigned. A fraction of the clones does not appear; measured against another copy, unresolved V genes explain less than half of the discrepancy, and the remainder lacks a known reason. That table furnishes V, J and clone size, whereas the DNA furnished D and trimming. The sample table holds tens of thousands of clones, of which approximately 80% were seen once. About 15% of the sample is held by the ten biggest clonotypes.

Results and caveats for the whole study, not just this receptor: How much clinical and demographic metadata was included differed by source and by participant, and the metadata was provided uncurated.

The sequencing input was peripheral blood. This TCR was recovered from a man aged 45-60 years with active or convalescent COVID-19. Here the chain combines TRBV6-5 and TRBJ1-3, with an unclear D gene assignment. For the CDR3, the sequence is CASSYSGGSGNTIYF. The sequenced DNA: TGTGCCAGCAGTTACTCAGGCGGGAGCGGAAACACCATATATTTT.